The present T cell receptor (beta chain) was sequenced within a study of shared T cell receptors in the human thymus. Measured with immunoSEQ multiplex PCR; TCRdb has only the in-frame clones, and not every one. Of 540,000 or so clones in the sample, 75% to 85% are singletons; the top ten hold about 0.013%. The CDR3 spans 14 residues. Trimming took 7 bases from V and 4 from J, leaving 19 bases between them. The V gene's germline CDR1 is SQVTM and CDR2 ANQGSEA. The same specimen was also included in a second study, on human thymus T cells. This second report adds: Corrective cardiac surgery supplied the resected thymus tissue. Biased V and J segment usage appeared in thymus and peripheral blood.

Material: thymocytes. This TCR came from a boy younger than two with a congenital heart defect. The V gene is TRBV29-1, the J gene TRBJ1-2; D gene ambiguous. The CDR3 sequence: CSARGAAVGYGYTF. As DNA, the CDR3 is TGCAGCGCCCGGGGAGCTGCCGTCGGCTATGGCTACACCTTC.